The T cell receptor beta chain described here comes from a study of blood T cell repertoires in COVID-19. Overall study context: The United States, Italy and Spain provided the acute and convalescent COVID-19 samples.

This CDR3 has 14 residues. The germline V and J ends were trimmed by 4 bases and 2 bases, with 12 bases remaining between them. CDR1 and CDR2 (germline): SGHNT, YYREEE (reference sequence). Sequencing was performed with immunoSEQ multiplex PCR; in TCRdb, only in-frame clones are kept and a portion is missing. The sample has more than 100,000 clones, roughly 84% seen once. The sample was peripheral blood. The V gene is TRBV5-4, the J gene TRBJ1-1; D possibly corresponds to TRBD1 (6 bases). This TCR was sampled from a human donor in a cohort sampled during active COVID-19. This CDR3 is CASSPGQFNTEAFF. As DNA, the CDR3 is TGTGCCAGCAGCCCCGGACAGTTTAACACTGAAGCTTTCTTT.